Listed below are T cell receptor beta chains from one sample, sequenced in a study of blood T cell repertoires in COVID-19. The method was immunoSEQ multiplex PCR; TCRdb's version includes in-frame clones alone and lacks a portion of them. The table shows some 58,000 clones, with 90% occurring only once. What was sequenced was peripheral blood. Every receptor here comes from a man in his forties or fifties with acute or convalescent COVID-19. Each CDR3 is given with its conserved first and last residue. The order of the fields is J gene, D gene, clone size, V gene, CDR3 protein, CDR3 DNA. The D gene is left open where the match is weak. Some rows mark clone size as missing; the rest say once, few, many or name a class of expanded clone.

j_gene: TRBJ1-1; d_gene: TRBD1; abundance: -; v_gene: TRBV13; CDR3aa: CASSLDRGGLTEAFF; CDR3nt: TGTGCCAGCAGCCTCGACAGGGGGGGATTAACTGAAGCTTTCTTT
j_gene: TRBJ2-7; d_gene: -; abundance: once; v_gene: TRBV5-4; CDR3aa: CASSPRVGYEQYF; CDR3nt: TGTGCCAGCAGCCCCCGTGTCGGCTACGAGCAGTACTTC
j_gene: TRBJ2-1; d_gene: TRBD2; abundance: -; v_gene: TRBV30; CDR3aa: CAWSPGLVGEQFF; CDR3nt: TGTGCCTGGAGTCCAGGACTAGTCGGTGAGCAGTTCTTC
j_gene: TRBJ2-3; d_gene: TRBD2; abundance: -; v_gene: TRBV24-1; CDR3aa: CATSDPGLAGGSTDTQYF; CDR3nt: TGTGCCACCAGTGATCCGGGACTAGCGGGAGGAAGCACAGATACGCAGTATTTT
j_gene: TRBJ2-1; d_gene: -; abundance: -; v_gene: TRBV5-1; CDR3aa: CASSLVGAGRNEQFF; CDR3nt: TGCGCCAGCAGCTTGGTAGGGGCGGGAAGAAATGAGCAGTTCTTC
j_gene: TRBJ2-7; d_gene: -; abundance: few; v_gene: TRBV19; CDR3aa: CASSWNPGQSYEQYF; CDR3nt: TGTGCCAGTAGTTGGAACCCCGGACAGTCCTACGAGCAGTACTTC
j_gene: TRBJ1-6; d_gene: -; abundance: once; v_gene: TRBV4-2; CDR3aa: CASSGTGLSNNSPLHF; CDR3nt: TGTGCCAGCAGCGGTACAGGCTTATCCAATAATTCACCCCTCCACTTT
j_gene: TRBJ2-3; d_gene: TRBD2; abundance: once; v_gene: TRBV11-3; CDR3aa: CASSLGSRSGRSGDTQYF; CDR3nt: TGTGCCAGCAGCTTAGGATCCCGTAGCGGGAGGTCCGGAGATACGCAGTATTTT
j_gene: TRBJ1-2; d_gene: TRBD1; abundance: -; v_gene: TRBV29-1; CDR3aa: CSVTSRDRGDGYTF; CDR3nt: TGCAGCGTTACGAGTCGAGACAGGGGGGATGGCTACACCTTC
j_gene: TRBJ2-2; d_gene: -; abundance: few; v_gene: TRBV7-9; CDR3aa: CASSKLAYTGELFF; CDR3nt: TGTGCCAGCAGCAAACTAGCTTACACCGGGGAGCTGTTTTTT
j_gene: TRBJ1-2; d_gene: -; abundance: -; v_gene: TRBV6-1; CDR3aa: CASNRGGNPYGYTF; CDR3nt: TGTGCCAGCAATAGAGGGGGAAACCCCTATGGCTACACCTTC
j_gene: TRBJ2-3; d_gene: TRBD2; abundance: -; v_gene: TRBV28; CDR3aa: CASSTRTSGSTDTQYF; CDR3nt: TGTGCCAGCAGTACCCGGACTAGCGGTAGCACAGATACGCAGTATTTT
j_gene: TRBJ2-7; d_gene: TRBD1; abundance: -; v_gene: TRBV3-1/TRBV3-2; CDR3aa: CASSRRLRDRGCEQYF; CDR3nt: TGTGCCAGCAGTCGCAGGCTCCGGGACAGGGGTTGCGAGCAGTACTTC